Following are 23 T cell receptor beta chains from one sample sequenced in a study of regulatory T cells in long-lasting Graves disease. With iRepertoire HTBI primers and Arm-PCR of CDR3 regions, TCR beta libraries were built. Each CDR3 protein is one row after TCRdb ran MiXCR on the multiplex PCR reads. The repertoire has under 450,000 distinct CDR3 sequences, over 9.5% of them found once; the top ten carry approximately 20%. Documented time point: newly diagnosed GD, antithyroid drugs for less than 3 months. PBMCs provided the RNA from which the TCR library was made. This sample was shared with a second study, whose subject was T cells in Graves' hyperthyroidism and ophthalmopathy.

The sample here was peripheral blood mononuclear cells (PBMCs), taken at new diagnosis, from a patient treated with antithyroid drugs. The receptors stem from a woman under 30 with Graves disease.

The chain uses TRBV28 and TRBJ2-1; 8 bases match TRBD2. V lost 3 bases, J lost 12 bases, and 10 bases stayed unmatched. The CDR3 contains 14 residues. Germline V gene lookup returns CDR1 MDHEN and CDR2 SYDVKM. CDR3 protein: CASSLGGRPHPQFF. CDR3 DNA sequence: TGTGCCAGCAGTTTGGGCGGGAGGCCACATCCGCAGTTCTTC.

This clonotype showed up just once. The rearrangement links TRBV9 to TRBJ1-5; a weak D match, TRBD1 (6 bases). Trimming took 7 bases from V and 4 from J, leaving 12 bases between them. The CDR3 is 13 amino acids. Germline V gene sequence: CDR1 SGDLS, CDR2 YYNGEE. The CDR3 nucleotides read TGTGCCAGCGCTCGGGGGGCTAATCAGCCCCAGCATTTT. Protein product: CASARGANQPQHF.

V and J are TRBV11-2 and TRBJ1-1, with 7 nucleotides matching TRBD1. The CDR3 is 17 residues long. The junction had 16 bases not matched to a gene; V was cut back by 5 bases and J by 4 bases. Germline CDR1 SGHAT, CDR2 FQNNGV. CDR3 sequence (DNA): TGTGCCAGCAGCCAAGAAAGTTGGGTCAGGGGGGCCACTGAAGCTTTCTTT. Translated, it gives CASSQESWVRGATEAFF.

The chain employs TRBV6-1 and TRBJ1-1; 9 bases agree with TRBD1. The CDR3 contains 14 residues. Trimming at V came to 3 bases and at J to 4 bases, leaving 3 bases not matched to a gene. Germline CDR1 is MNHNS and CDR2 is SASEGT. CDR3 nucleotides: TGTGCCAGCAGTGAGGGACAGGGCGGCACTGAAGCTTTCTTT. This gives the protein CASSEGQGGTEAFF.

This clonotype was recorded many times. V usage is TRBV6-2 or TRBV6-3 and J usage is TRBJ2-3; D may be TRBD1 or TRBD2 (5 bases each). The CDR3 is 12 residues long. CDR1 and CDR2 from the germline V gene are MNHEY and SVGEGT. The ends were cut back, 8 bases at V and 2 bases at J, with 8 bases in the middle. The CDR3, as DNA: TGTGCCAGCGGGACCTACACAGATACGCAGTATTTT. Translating gives CASGTYTDTQYF.

This chain joins TRBV11-3 and TRBJ1-2, with TRBD1 as a possible D gene (5 bases). Between the trimmed V and J ends, which lost 4 bases and 4 bases, there was a span of 13 bases. CDR3 size: 14 residues. CDR1 and CDR2 from the germline V gene are SGHNT and YENEEA. CDR3 protein: CASSSGGPLYGYTF. The CDR3 nucleotides read TGTGCCAGCAGCTCCGGGGGACCACTCTATGGCTACACCTTC.

This chain links TRBV19 with TRBJ1-2; D call uncertain. CDR1 LNHDA and CDR2 SQIVND come from the germline V gene (reference sequence). The V gene lost 6 bases and the J gene lost 5 bases, with 22 bases spanning the gap. CDR3 size: 16 residues. CDR3: CASRPPVFSGGYGYTF. CDR3 in DNA: TGTGCCAGTAGGCCCCCCGTGTTCTCGGGAGGTTATGGCTACACCTTC.

This clonotype was found a few times. This sequence joins TRBV6-1 and TRBJ2-1, with 9 positions matching TRBD1. Germline V gene data show CDR1 as MNHNS and CDR2 as SASEGT. This CDR3 spans 14 amino acids. J was trimmed by 5 bases and V by 7 bases; bases with no gene match: 6. CDR3 bases: TGTGCCAGCATCTTCGGGACAGGGAACAATGAGCAGTTCTTC. It encodes CASIFGTGNNEQFF.

This clonotype has a count of ten or more. The CDR3 loop is CASSELRETQYF. CDR3 DNA sequence: TGTGCCAGCAGTGAACTGAGAGAGACCCAGTACTTC. The V call is TRBV2, the J call TRBJ2-5; D is uncertain. The CDR3 consists of 12 residues. Trimming took 2 bases from V and 4 from J, leaving 5 bases between them. Germline V gene data show CDR1 as SNHLY and CDR2 as FYNNEI.

Many counts were recorded for this clonotype. This chain joins TRBV28 and TRBJ2-7, with TRBD1 as a possible D gene (5 bases). The CDR3 length is 15 residues. Germline V gene sequence: CDR1 MDHEN, CDR2 SYDVKM. The germline V and J ends were trimmed by 2 bases and 7 bases, with 18 bases remaining between them. The CDR3 nucleotides are TGTGCCAGCAGTTTAGACAGTCGTCCGTCTTGGGAGCAGTACTTC. This codes for CASSLDSRPSWEQYF.

Ten or more counts support this clonotype. The J gene is TRBJ2-1, the V gene TRBV5-1; D remains unclear. Germline assignment: CDR1 SGHRS and CDR2 YFSETQ. The CDR3 spans 13 residues. V dropped 6 bases and J dropped 3 bases, with 10 bases sitting between them. CDR3 nucleotide sequence: TGCGCCAGCACTGGGATCGGCTACAATGAGCAGTTCTTC. Amino acid sequence: CASTGIGYNEQFF.

This clonotype was observed at least ten times. The chain carries TRBV12-3 or TRBV12-4 and TRBJ1-2; D is possibly TRBD1 (5 bases). The ends were cut back, 1 base at V and 4 bases at J, with 16 bases in the middle. The CDR3 spans 16 residues. CDR3 in amino acids: CASSLGGHGDRYGYTF. CDR3 bases: TGTGCCAGCAGTTTAGGGGGTCATGGGGACCGCTATGGCTACACCTTC.

This clonotype was seen only once. The rearrangement links TRBV15 to TRBJ2-7; no clear D. CDR3 length: 12 residues. V lost 3 bases to trimming and J lost 7 bases, with 10 bases between them. CDR1 is LNHNV, CDR2 YYDKDF, per germline (reference sequence). In DNA form, the CDR3 reads TGTGCCACCAGCAGTGGTGTCATGGAGCAGTACTTC. This encodes CATSSGVMEQYF.

The table lists this clonotype with many counts. CDR3 nucleotide sequence: TGCGCCAGCAGCTTGGGCGGCAGGGGATCCAATGAGCAGTTCTTC. Protein: CASSLGGRGSNEQFF. This chain uses TRBV5-1 with TRBJ2-1, with D possibly TRBD1 on 6 matching bases. The V end was cut by 0 bases, the J end by 6 bases, with 13 bases between. Germline CDR1 reads SGHRS; CDR2 reads YFSETQ. The CDR3 is 15 amino acids.

The rearrangement links TRBV30 to TRBJ2-3, with 12 bases identical to TRBD1. CDR3 length: 19 amino acids. Germline loops: CDR1 GTSNPN, CDR2 SVGIG (reference sequence). The V segment lost 4 bases and the J segment 2 bases; nucleotides outside the gene matches: 16. As DNA, the CDR3 is TGTGCCTGGACACCGGGACAGGGGGCGAGAATTAGGATCACAGATACGCAGTATTTT. As protein: CAWTPGQGARIRITDTQYF.

The sample holds a few counts of this clonotype. A much bigger clone sits one base away, suggesting this may be a read error. The rearrangement uses TRBV28 and TRBJ1-1, with D perhaps matching TRBD1 (5 bases). Germline V gene sequence: CDR1 MDHEN, CDR2 SYDVKM. The CDR3 loop spans 15 amino acids. CDR3 region: CASSLSGASFTETFF. The DNA of the CDR3 is TGTGCCAGCAGTTTATCTGGGGCGAGTTTCACTGAAACTTTCTTT.

This clonotype was detected many times. The J gene is TRBJ2-7, the V gene TRBV6-1, with D possibly being TRBD2 (6 bases). Deletions cut 0 bases from V and 3 bases from J, with 12 bases between. Looked up from germline, CDR1 is MNHNS and CDR2 is SASEGT. CDR3 length: 15 residues. Here the CDR3 reads CASSEAPLALYEQYF. CDR3 sequence (DNA): TGTGCCAGCAGTGAAGCGCCACTAGCTCTCTACGAGCAGTACTTC.

This clonotype has just a few counts. This sequence joins TRBV27 and TRBJ2-1; D remains unclear. V was shortened by 2 bases and J by 9 bases, with 17 bases between the two germline ends. Germline assignment: CDR1 MNHEY and CDR2 SMNVEV (reference sequence). This CDR3 contains 15 residues. The CDR3 loop is CASSLKGWVSVEQFF. CDR3 sequence (DNA): TGTGCCAGCAGTTTAAAAGGGTGGGTTTCCGTTGAGCAGTTCTTC.

This clonotype showed up many times. The chain employs TRBV2 and TRBJ2-4; D unclear. V gave up 1 base and J gave up 8 bases, with 12 bases separating them. CDR1 and CDR2 from the germline V gene are SNHLY and FYNNEI. The CDR3 is 14 amino acids. The CDR3 DNA reads as TGTGCCAGCAGTGAAGATCGAACTGAGGACATTCAGTACTTC. Its translation is CASSEDRTEDIQYF.

This clonotype was seen at least ten times. V usage is TRBV7-2 and J usage is TRBJ1-4, with a possible D match to TRBD1 (5 bases). From germline, CDR1 is SGHTA and CDR2 FQGNSA. The CDR3 extends over 18 amino acids. Trimming cost V 5 bases and J 5 bases, with 24 bases left between them. In nucleotides, the CDR3 is TGTGCCAGCAGCGACCCCCGCACATCGGGGCTGGCAAATGAAAAACTGTTTTTT. Protein sequence: CASSDPRTSGLANEKLFF.

This clonotype was detected many times. The chain uses TRBV2 and TRBJ2-2; D might be TRBD1 (6 bases). Per germline, CDR1 SNHLY and CDR2 FYNNEI. This CDR3 contains 15 residues. Trimming left V 1 base short and J 4 bases short, with 10 bases between. The chain's CDR3 is CASSEDRAGTGELFF. CDR3 nucleotides: TGTGCCAGCAGTGAAGACAGGGCGGGCACCGGGGAGCTGTTTTTT.

This clonotype was detected ten times or more. The chain has TRBV12-3 or TRBV12-4 and TRBJ1-1; the D gene is possibly TRBD1 (6 bases). V shed 8 bases and J shed 7 bases, with 20 bases lying between them. This CDR3 region has 14 residues. The DNA of the CDR3 is TGTGCCAGCGGGGGGGGCACTCGACCGATTGAAGCTTTCTTT. Its translation: CASGGGTRPIEAFF.

The rearrangement joins TRBV20-1 to TRBJ2-5; D tentatively fits TRBD1 or TRBD2 (5 bases each). This CDR3 is built from 14 residues. From germline, CDR1 is DFQATT and CDR2 SNEGSKA (reference sequence). Trimming shortened V by 5 bases and J by 2 bases, and 15 bases separated the two germline ends. CDR3 nucleotide sequence: TGCAGTGCTTGGGACGGGAAAACTCAAGAGACCCAGTACTTC. Its translation is CSAWDGKTQETQYF.